This TCR beta chain was captured in a study of regulatory T cells in long-lasting Graves disease. Study-wide results and limits: Reduced TCR diversity was observed in persistent Graves' patients versus newly diagnosed patients. It was peripheral blood alone, not thyroid tissue, that was studied.

This CDR3 contains 14 residues. Trimming shortened V by 3 bases and J by 3 bases, and 12 bases separated the two germline ends. Germline loops: CDR1 DFQATT, CDR2 SNEGSKA (reference sequence). This clonotype was counted many times. What it binds is unknown. The authors built TCR beta libraries using iRepertoire HTBI primers and Arm-PCR of CDR3 regions. TCRdb re-called the multiplex PCR reads through MiXCR, storing one row per CDR3 protein. The sample has 400,000 to 450,000 distinct CDR3 sequences, about 15% seen once; the top ten hold approximately 15%. Time point indicated: newly diagnosed GD, antithyroid drugs for less than 3 months. The TCR library was made from RNA that had been extracted from PBMCs in TRIzol. This same sample was also taken into another study, of T cells in Graves' hyperthyroidism and ophthalmopathy. According to that study: The majority of expanded thyroid clonotypes above 0.001 also appeared in blood. In validation, the model predicted ophthalmopathy. These predictions came a median roughly 6 months before onset.

The sample was peripheral blood mononuclear cells (PBMCs), taken at new diagnosis, from a patient treated with antithyroid drugs. The gene calls are TRBV20-1 and TRBJ2-1; D uncertain. The TCR comes from a woman aged 30 to 39 with Graves disease. The CDR3 here is CSASTQRNYNEQFF. CDR3 sequence (DNA): TGCAGTGCTAGTACCCAGAGAAACTACAATGAGCAGTTCTTC.